This T cell receptor (beta chain) was captured in a study of blood T cell repertoires in COVID-19. Study details: Both acute and convalescent COVID-19 samples were obtained from the United States, Italy and Spain.

Between the trimmed V and J ends, which lost 1 base and 5 bases, there was a span of 9 bases. Germline CDR1 is MDHEN and CDR2 is SYDVKM. This CDR3 region has 14 residues. This clone occurred many times. TCRdb's copy holds only in-frame clones and misses some; the assay was immunoSEQ multiplex PCR. Here the sample spans 400,000 or so clones, around 87% being singletons. The clonotype comes from a human donor in a cohort sampled during active COVID-19. The chain employs TRBV28 and TRBJ1-5, with a weak D call TRBD1 (5 bases). The sequenced sample consisted of peripheral blood. The CDR3 bases are TGTGCCAGCAGTTTATACCAGGGCGATCAGCCCCAGCATTTT. Translating gives CASSLYQGDQPQHF.